A selection of T cell receptor beta chains follows, all from one sample in a study of shared T cell receptors in the human thymus. Profiled with immunoSEQ multiplex PCR; TCRdb holds only in-frame clones, not every one. The sample yields hundreds of thousands of clones, approximately 87% seen once. In addition, the sample was reused for a study of human thymus T cells.

Sequencing input: thymocytes. These receptors originate from a boy under three years old with a congenital heart defect. CDR3s include the opening cysteine and the closing phenylalanine or tryptophan. The D gene is left open where the match is weak. Expanded clones are given a class, and other clones once, few, many or no size at all.

j_call: TRBJ2-2; v_call: TRBV27; d_call: TRBD1; clone_size: -; cdr3_aa: CASTPDRVGNTGELFF; cdr3_nt: TGTGCCAGCACCCCAGACAGGGTGGGGAACACCGGGGAGCTGTTTTTT
j_call: TRBJ2-1; v_call: TRBV5-1; d_call: TRBD2; clone_size: -; cdr3_aa: CASSLERHQAGRVNEQFF; cdr3_nt: TGCGCCAGCAGCCTCGAGCGCCACCAAGCCGGGAGGGTTAATGAGCAGTTCTTC
j_call: TRBJ1-4; v_call: TRBV29-1; d_call: -; clone_size: -; cdr3_aa: CSAPSGTNEKLFF; cdr3_nt: TGCAGCGCCCCGTCGGGGACTAATGAAAAACTGTTTTTT
j_call: TRBJ1-5; v_call: TRBV10-3; d_call: TRBD1; clone_size: -; cdr3_aa: CAIRQGPQPQHF; cdr3_nt: TGTGCCATACGACAGGGGCCCCAGCCCCAGCATTTT
j_call: TRBJ1-2; v_call: TRBV7-4; d_call: TRBD1; clone_size: -; cdr3_aa: CASSPGTAYGYTF; cdr3_nt: TGTGCCAGCAGCCCGGGGACAGCCTATGGCTACACCTTC
j_call: TRBJ1-2; v_call: TRBV27; d_call: -; clone_size: -; cdr3_aa: CASSSLNRAPFYGYTF; cdr3_nt: TGTGCCAGCAGTTCACTCAACAGGGCGCCCTTCTATGGCTACACCTTC
j_call: TRBJ1-1; v_call: TRBV29-1; d_call: TRBD1; clone_size: -; cdr3_aa: CSPKGAGDTEAFF; cdr3_nt: TGCAGCCCCAAGGGGGCAGGGGACACTGAAGCTTTCTTT
j_call: TRBJ1-3; v_call: TRBV4-2; d_call: TRBD1; clone_size: -; cdr3_aa: CASSQDSGGGNTIYF; cdr3_nt: TGTGCCAGCAGCCAAGACTCAGGGGGCGGAAACACCATATATTTT
j_call: TRBJ2-5; v_call: TRBV6-5; d_call: TRBD1; clone_size: -; cdr3_aa: CASSQGQGAIETQYF; cdr3_nt: TGTGCCAGCAGCCAGGGACAGGGGGCAATAGAGACCCAGTACTTC
j_call: TRBJ2-7; v_call: TRBV18; d_call: TRBD2; clone_size: -; cdr3_aa: CASSPIRTSGRTYPPYEQYF; cdr3_nt: TGTGCCAGCTCACCCATACGGACTAGCGGGAGGACTTACCCCCCCTACGAGCAGTACTTC
j_call: TRBJ2-7; v_call: TRBV28; d_call: TRBD1; clone_size: -; cdr3_aa: CASSLCNRGYSYEQYF; cdr3_nt: TGTGCCAGCAGTTTATGCAACAGGGGCTACTCCTACGAGCAGTACTTC
j_call: TRBJ2-7; v_call: TRBV11-2; d_call: TRBD2; clone_size: -; cdr3_aa: CASSTSGRGYEQYF; cdr3_nt: TGTGCCAGCAGCACTAGCGGGAGGGGGTACGAGCAGTACTTC
j_call: TRBJ2-7; v_call: TRBV7-9; d_call: TRBD1; clone_size: -; cdr3_aa: CASSCATGRTEQYF; cdr3_nt: TGTGCCAGCAGCTGTGCGACAGGGCGGACCGAGCAGTACTTC
j_call: TRBJ2-7; v_call: TRBV11-3; d_call: TRBD2; clone_size: -; cdr3_aa: CASSLGVTSGRILTYEQYF; cdr3_nt: TGTGCCAGCAGCTTAGGCGTAACTAGCGGGAGGATCTTGACCTACGAGCAGTACTTC
j_call: TRBJ2-1; v_call: TRBV5-6; d_call: TRBD2; clone_size: -; cdr3_aa: CASSLVWTSGHEQFF; cdr3_nt: TGTGCCAGCAGCTTGGTCTGGACTAGCGGCCATGAGCAGTTCTTC
j_call: TRBJ2-7; v_call: TRBV14; d_call: TRBD2; clone_size: -; cdr3_aa: CASSPTTSGVSSYEQYF; cdr3_nt: TGTGCCAGCAGCCCAACTACAAGCGGGGTGAGCTCCTACGAGCAGTACTTC
j_call: TRBJ2-1; v_call: TRBV25-1; d_call: -; clone_size: -; cdr3_aa: CASSGPGPGTPNEQFF; cdr3_nt: TGTGCCAGCAGTGGACCGGGACCAGGGACACCCAATGAGCAGTTCTTC
j_call: TRBJ2-6; v_call: TRBV30; d_call: TRBD1; clone_size: -; cdr3_aa: CAWNLRDRLSGANVLTF; cdr3_nt: TGTGCCTGGAATCTCCGGGACAGGCTCTCTGGGGCCAACGTCCTGACTTTC
j_call: TRBJ2-5; v_call: TRBV9; d_call: -; clone_size: once; cdr3_aa: CASSPAGTIKETQYF; cdr3_nt: TGTGCCAGCAGCCCAGCCGGGACAATAAAAGAGACCCAGTACTTC
j_call: TRBJ2-6; v_call: TRBV15; d_call: -; clone_size: -; cdr3_aa: CATSRDRGGISSGANVLTF; cdr3_nt: TGTGCCACCAGCAGAGATCGAGGGGGTATTTCGTCTGGGGCCAACGTCCTGACTTTC
j_call: TRBJ2-2; v_call: TRBV6-6; d_call: TRBD2; clone_size: -; cdr3_aa: CASSYQSGTNTGELFF; cdr3_nt: TGTGCCAGCAGTTACCAAAGCGGGACGAACACCGGGGAGCTGTTTTTT
j_call: TRBJ2-7; v_call: TRBV27; d_call: -; clone_size: -; cdr3_aa: CASSLTGFYSSYEQYF; cdr3_nt: TGTGCCAGCAGTTTGACAGGTTTTTACAGCTCCTACGAGCAGTACTTC
j_call: TRBJ2-7; v_call: TRBV18; d_call: TRBD2; clone_size: few; cdr3_aa: CASSPLSSGAAYEQYF; cdr3_nt: TGTGCCAGCTCACCTCTATCTAGCGGGGCCGCATACGAGCAGTACTTC
j_call: TRBJ2-2; v_call: TRBV29-1; d_call: TRBD1; clone_size: -; cdr3_aa: CSVLRGREDTGELFF; cdr3_nt: TGCAGCGTTCTTAGGGGGCGCGAGGACACCGGGGAGCTGTTTTTT
j_call: TRBJ1-4; v_call: TRBV27; d_call: -; clone_size: -; cdr3_aa: CASSPGRDNEKLFF; cdr3_nt: TGTGCCAGCAGTCCTGGACGGGATAATGAAAAACTGTTTTTT
j_call: TRBJ2-3; v_call: TRBV4-1; d_call: TRBD2; clone_size: -; cdr3_aa: CASSHGLAPLTDTQYF; cdr3_nt: TGCGCCAGCAGCCATGGACTAGCCCCACTCACAGATACGCAGTATTTT
j_call: TRBJ2-2; v_call: TRBV6-5; d_call: -; clone_size: few; cdr3_aa: CARQELNTGELFF; cdr3_nt: TGTGCCAGACAGGAGTTGAACACCGGGGAGCTGTTTTTT
j_call: TRBJ2-3; v_call: TRBV12-5; d_call: TRBD2; clone_size: -; cdr3_aa: CASGPGDREGLAVSTDTQYF; cdr3_nt: TGTGCTAGTGGTCCCGGGGACAGAGAAGGACTAGCGGTTAGCACAGATACGCAGTATTTT